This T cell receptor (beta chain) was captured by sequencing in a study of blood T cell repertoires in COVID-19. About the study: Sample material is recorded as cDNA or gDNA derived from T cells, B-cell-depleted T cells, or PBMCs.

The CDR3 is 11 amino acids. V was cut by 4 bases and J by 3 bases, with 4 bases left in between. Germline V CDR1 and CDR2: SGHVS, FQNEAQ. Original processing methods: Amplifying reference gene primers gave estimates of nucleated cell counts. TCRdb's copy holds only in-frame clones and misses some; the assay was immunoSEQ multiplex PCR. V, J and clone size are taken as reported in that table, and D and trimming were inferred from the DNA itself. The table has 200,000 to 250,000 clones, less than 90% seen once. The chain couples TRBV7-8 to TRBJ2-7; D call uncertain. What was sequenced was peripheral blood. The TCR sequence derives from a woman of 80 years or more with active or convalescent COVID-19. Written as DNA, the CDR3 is TGTGCCAGCAGCTCCAACTACGAGCAGTACTTC. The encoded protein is CASSSNYEQYF.